The 30 T cell receptor beta chains reported below all come from one sample, sequenced in a study of cytomegalovirus exposure and HLA in healthy donors. PCR primers comprised 60 Vbeta and 13 Jbeta primers. Using immunoSEQ multiplex PCR, the repertoire was profiled, and TCRdb retains in-frame clones only, with some absent. This repertoire shows 70,000 or so clones, 86% found once; its top ten account for 1.5% to 2.5%. The sample comprised PBMCs. Receptor source: a woman aged 30 to 39 in good health and CMV-seronegative.

CDR3 sequence (DNA): TGTGCCAGTAGTATTCGGGACACAGATACGCAGTATTTT. This encodes CASSIRDTDTQYF. The chain carries TRBV19 and TRBJ2-3; D possibly corresponds to TRBD2 (5 bases). Between the trimmed V and J ends, which lost 3 bases and 2 bases, there was a span of 6 bases. This CDR3 has 13 residues. Germline V lookup: CDR1 LNHDA, CDR2 SQIVND (reference sequence). The complete variable domain, with remaining parts taken from reference TRBV19 and TRBJ2-3, reads DGGITQSPKYLFRKEGQNVTLSCEQNLNHDAMYWYRQDPGQGLRLIYYSQIVNDFQKGDIAEGYSVSREKKESFPLTVTSAQKNPTAFYLCASSIRDTDTQYFGPGTRLTVL.

This clone was recorded only once. At one end, the junction sequence differs from germline, possibly due to a read error. V usage is TRBV7-3 and J usage is TRBJ1-2; possibly TRBD1 for D (6 bases). Looked up from germline, CDR1 is SGHTA and CDR2 is FQGTGA. The CDR3 extends over 14 amino acids. The CDR3: CASSLLAPGDGYPF. The CDR3 DNA reads as TGTGCCAGCAGCTTACTGGCCCCAGGGGATGGCTACCCCTTC.

This rearrangement joins TRBV6-6 to TRBJ2-7; a possible D gene is TRBD1 (7 bases). V gave up 2 bases and J gave up 2 bases, with 10 bases separating them. The CDR3 contains 14 residues. Germline loops: CDR1 MNHNY, CDR2 SVGAGI (reference sequence). The chain's CDR3 is CASSYGGTAYEQYF. The CDR3 DNA reads as TGTGCCAGCAGTTACGGGGGGACAGCCTACGAGCAGTACTTC.

This clone is labeled medium-sized. The chain carries TRBV4-1 and TRBJ2-1; tentative D call: TRBD1 (7 bases). There are 16 residues in the CDR3. V was clipped by 2 bases and J by 6 bases, with 17 bases between them. The germline V gene encodes CDR1 MGHRA and CDR2 YSYEKL. The CDR3 protein is CASSQRDLEGANEQFF. CDR3 coding DNA: TGCGCCAGCAGCCAAAGAGATTTGGAGGGGGCCAATGAGCAGTTCTTC.

This clone turned up a few times. The gene calls are TRBV28 and TRBJ2-3, with D possibly TRBD2 on 5 matching bases. CDR1 and CDR2 (germline): MDHEN, SYDVKM. Trimming removed 8 bases at V and 3 bases at J, with 15 bases between. The CDR3 extends over 14 amino acids. DNA for the CDR3: TGTGCCAGCGTGAGGGCCACCCCGACAGATACGCAGTATTTT. Its translation is CASVRATPTDTQYF.

This clone came up once. This chain joins TRBV7-2 and TRBJ1-2; D may be TRBD1 (5 bases). This CDR3 has 15 residues. The germline V and J ends were trimmed by 5 bases and 2 bases, with 15 bases remaining between them. CDR1 and CDR2 (germline): SGHTA, FQGNSA. This CDR3 is CASSLSPGGNYGYTF. The CDR3 bases are TGTGCCAGCAGCCTTTCGCCCGGGGGGAACTATGGCTACACCTTC.

The chain is built from TRBV9 and TRBJ2-2, with a weak D call TRBD2 (5 bases). CDR1 SGDLS and CDR2 YYNGEE come from the germline V gene. CDR3 size: 14 residues. V was pared by 3 bases and J by 3 bases, with 9 bases between. CDR3: CASSGGSYTGELFF. CDR3 in DNA: TGTGCCAGCAGCGGAGGGAGTTACACCGGGGAGCTGTTTTTT.

This clone has more than one count but fewer than ten. This chain links TRBV6-5 with TRBJ1-3; 10 bases map to TRBD1. The CDR3 loop spans 14 amino acids. The germline V gene has CDR1 MNHEY and CDR2 SVGAGI. With 5 bases clipped from V and 4 bases from J, the junction kept 2 bases outside the gene matches. In DNA, the CDR3 is TGTGCCAGCAGTAGGGACAGGGGCGGAAACACCATATATTTT. Translating it yields CASSRDRGGNTIYF.

The rearrangement links TRBV5-1 to TRBJ2-3; TRBD2 matches 8 bases. Germline V gene lookup returns CDR1 SGHRS and CDR2 YFSETQ. V lost 0 bases and J lost 3; bases outside the gene matches: 9. The CDR3 has 17 amino acids. The CDR3 region has the DNA TGCGCCAGCAGCTTGGAGAGTCGGGGACTAGAGACAGATACGCAGTATTTT. Translating gives CASSLESRGLETDTQYF.

The chain couples TRBV19 to TRBJ2-2, with D perhaps TRBD2 (5 bases). The CDR3 runs 15 residues. The V gene lost 7 bases and the J gene lost 7 bases, with 19 bases spanning the gap. Germline loops: CDR1 LNHDA, CDR2 SQIVND (reference sequence). The CDR3 reads CASTTHQRDGGELFF. The DNA of the CDR3 is TGTGCCAGTACCACTCACCAGAGGGATGGCGGGGAGCTGTTTTTT.

The chain combines TRBV10-3 with TRBJ1-3; 9 bases are a match to TRBD1. CDR1 is ENHRY and CDR2 is SYGVKD in the germline V gene. The V gene end was trimmed by 6 bases and the J gene end by 3 bases; junction bases not matched to a gene: 6. CDR3 length: 15 amino acids. CDR3 in amino acids: CAIRGTGMYGNTIYF. DNA of the CDR3: TGTGCCATCAGGGGGACAGGGATGTATGGAAACACCATATATTTT.

This chain connects TRBV6-1 to TRBJ1-1; possible D gene TRBD1, 6 bases. The CDR3 loop spans 14 amino acids. The germline V gene has CDR1 MNHNS and CDR2 SASEGT. Trimming stripped 7 bases from V and 3 bases from J, with 15 bases between. CDR3 loop: CASKDRPGDTEAFF. DNA for the CDR3: TGTGCCAGCAAAGACAGGCCCGGTGACACTGAAGCTTTCTTT.

The chain carries TRBV6-1 and TRBJ2-7; 8 nucleotides agree with TRBD1. Germline-derived CDR1 and CDR2 are MNHNS and SASEGT. The CDR3 loop spans 15 amino acids. Trimming cost V 7 bases and J 5 bases; bases outside gene matches: 13. In nucleotides, the CDR3 is TGTGCCAGCATCCCCAGACAGGGGATACCAAACGAGCAGTACTTC. Translation: CASIPRQGIPNEQYF.

The chain couples TRBV7-2 to TRBJ1-1, with a tentative D call TRBD1 (6 bases). This CDR3 contains 13 residues. Germline CDR1 is SGHTA and CDR2 is FQGNSA. The V end lost 8 bases, the J end lost 0 bases, and 10 bases lay between the germline ends. The CDR3 here is CASSYRVNTEAFF. The DNA for the CDR3 is TGTGCCAGCTCGTACAGGGTGAACACTGAAGCTTTCTTT.

The V and J genes are TRBV4-3 and TRBJ1-2; maybe TRBD1 (5 bases). This CDR3 spans 14 amino acids. The germline V gene encodes CDR1 LGHNA and CDR2 YSLEER. Trimming cost V 0 bases and J 8 bases, with 13 bases left between them. CDR3 amino acids: CASSQDVGLGGYTF. The CDR3 nucleotides read TGCGCCAGCAGCCAAGACGTGGGACTTGGGGGCTACACCTTC.

V usage is TRBV6-4 and J usage is TRBJ2-5, with a possible D match to TRBD2 (5 bases). The ends were cut back, 4 bases at V and 5 bases at J, with 11 bases in the middle. CDR1 is MRHNA and CDR2 is SNTAGT in the germline V gene. This CDR3 has 13 amino acids. CDR3 sequence (DNA): TGTGCCAGCAGTGCTTGGGAGTCGGAGACCCAGTACTTC. It is translated as CASSAWESETQYF.

This clone has only one observation. The chain joins TRBV5-1 to TRBJ2-3; TRBD2 matches 10 bases. Trimming at V came to 8 bases and at J to 5 bases, leaving 17 bases not matched to a gene. The CDR3 covers 17 residues. CDR1 is SGHRS and CDR2 is YFSETQ in the germline V gene. The CDR3 reads CASQSWGLAGEVDTQYF. CDR3 nucleotide sequence: TGCGCCAGTCAGTCTTGGGGCCTAGCGGGAGAGGTAGATACGCAGTATTTT. The complete variable domain, with remaining parts taken from reference TRBV5-1 and TRBJ2-3, reads KAGVTQTPRYLIKTRGQQVTLSCSPISGHRSVSWYQQTPGQGLQFLFEYFSETQRNKGNFPGRFSGRQFSNSRSEMNVSTLELGDSALYLCASQSWGLAGEVDTQYFGPGTRLTVL.

The sample holds one count of this clone. The V gene is TRBV5-1, the J gene TRBJ1-6; the match to TRBD1 covers 9 bases. The CDR3 runs 15 residues. The J segment lost 6 bases and the V segment lost 5 bases, leaving 6 bases of the junction unmatched. The germline CDR1 and CDR2 sequences are SGHRS and YFSETQ. As DNA, the CDR3 is TGCGCCAGCAGTAGTGAGACAGGGGGTAATTCACCCCTCCACTTT. Translated, it gives CASSSETGGNSPLHF. The whole variable domain, filled in from reference TRBV5-1 and TRBJ1-6, reads KAGVTQTPRYLIKTRGQQVTLSCSPISGHRSVSWYQQTPGQGLQFLFEYFSETQRNKGNFPGRFSGRQFSNSRSEMNVSTLELGDSALYLCASSSETGGNSPLHFGNGTRLTVT.

V and J are TRBV4-2 and TRBJ2-1; 11 nucleotides line up with TRBD2. V trimming: 1 base; J trimming: 5 bases; junction bases outside the gene matches: 7. In germline, CDR1 is LGHNA, CDR2 YNFKEQ. The CDR3 runs 17 residues. CDR3 amino acids: CASSQGLGLAGDNEQFF. CDR3 DNA sequence: TGTGCCAGCAGCCAAGGTTTAGGACTAGCGGGCGACAATGAGCAGTTCTTC.

The chain employs TRBV5-1 and TRBJ2-4; perhaps TRBD1 as D (6 bases). V shed 4 bases and J shed 5 bases, with 10 bases lying between them. Germline V lookup: CDR1 SGHRS, CDR2 YFSETQ. The CDR3 is made up of 13 amino acids. The CDR3 DNA reads as TGCGCCAGCAGCGCGAACAGGGAAAACATTCAGTACTTC. Its translation: CASSANRENIQYF.

The gene calls are TRBV7-8 and TRBJ2-5; the D gene is possibly TRBD2 (5 bases). The better agreement between TRBJ2-7 and the DNA end casts doubt on the J call. Germline V gene lookup returns CDR1 SGHVS and CDR2 FQNEAQ. The CDR3 is made up of 15 amino acids. DNA of the CDR3: TGTGCCAGCAGCTTGAAGTGGGAGCGGACCTACGAGCAGTACTTC. It encodes CASSLKWERTYEQYF.

In nucleotides, the CDR3 is TGCGCCAGCAGCTTGGGGACTTTCTACGAGCAGTACTTC. The encoded protein is CASSLGTFYEQYF. V is TRBV5-1 and J is TRBJ2-5, with a possible D match to TRBD2 (5 bases). TRBJ2-7 matches the DNA end more closely, so the J call is doubtful. Germline V CDR1 and CDR2: SGHRS, YFSETQ. There are 13 residues in the CDR3.

The V and J genes are TRBV15 and TRBJ2-7, with a possible D match to TRBD1 (5 bases). This CDR3 region has 15 residues. Trimming removed 0 bases from V and 0 bases from J, with 9 bases in between. Per germline, CDR1 LNHNV and CDR2 YYDKDF (reference sequence). CDR3 residues: CATSREGGASYEQYF. DNA of the CDR3: TGTGCCACCAGCAGAGAAGGTGGGGCCTCCTACGAGCAGTACTTC. Together with reference TRBV15 and TRBJ2-7, the CDR3 gives the full variable domain: DAMVIQNPRYQVTQFGKPVTLSCSQTLNHNVMYWYQQKSSQAPKLLFHYYDKDFNNEADTPDNFQSRRPNTSFCFLDIRSPGLGDTAMYLCATSREGGASYEQYFGPGTRLTVT.

The chain links TRBV15 to TRBJ1-1; 7 bases line up with TRBD1. The J segment lost 5 bases and the V segment lost 1 base, leaving 7 bases of the junction unmatched. Germline V CDR1 and CDR2: LNHNV, YYDKDF (reference sequence). This CDR3 comprises 15 residues. CDR3 coding DNA: TGTGCCACCAGCAGAGTCCAGGGGGTGGGAACTGAAGCTTTCTTT. As protein: CATSRVQGVGTEAFF. Complete variable domain (other parts from reference TRBV15 and TRBJ1-1): DAMVIQNPRYQVTQFGKPVTLSCSQTLNHNVMYWYQQKSSQAPKLLFHYYDKDFNNEADTPDNFQSRRPNTSFCFLDIRSPGLGDTAMYLCATSRVQGVGTEAFFGQGTRLTVV.

This chain connects TRBV7-2 to TRBJ2-7; 8 nucleotides align to TRBD1. The CDR3 covers 15 residues. The V and J ends lost 6 bases and 2 bases, in that order; junction bases with no gene match: 9. Germline V gene sequence: CDR1 SGHTA, CDR2 FQGNSA. In nucleotides, the CDR3 is TGTGCCAGCAGGAAAGGGACAGGCACGACCTACGAGCAGTACTTC. Protein product: CASRKGTGTTYEQYF.

The chain has TRBV6-1 and TRBJ1-2; 11 bases line up with TRBD1. The trim removed 5 bases at V and 5 bases at J, leaving 4 bases unmatched. CDR3 length: 14 residues. CDR1 is MNHNS and CDR2 is SASEGT in the germline V gene. CDR3 sequence reads: CASSTGQGAYGYTF. In DNA, the CDR3 is TGTGCCAGCAGTACCGGACAGGGGGCGTATGGCTACACCTTC.

V and J are TRBV27 and TRBJ2-6; a possible D gene is TRBD1 (5 bases). This CDR3 has 18 amino acids. V shed 5 bases and J shed 8 bases, with 25 bases lying between them. Germline loops: CDR1 MNHEY, CDR2 SMNVEV (reference sequence). The CDR3 DNA reads TGTGCCAGCAGTCCCCACCGCCAGGGCGGCCCCTCGACCAACGTCCTGACTTTC. Its translation: CASSPHRQGGPSTNVLTF.

V is TRBV7-2 and J is TRBJ2-5; 8 bases align to TRBD2. Trimming removed 5 bases from V and 1 base from J; junction bases left unmatched: 6. This CDR3 is 15 amino acids long. CDR1 is SGHTA and CDR2 is FQGNSA in the germline V gene. Written as DNA, the CDR3 is TGTGCCAGCAGCCGGGGGGGGGTAGTCCAAGAGACCCAGTACTTC. Translated: CASSRGGVVQETQYF.

This clone was found a few times. The CDR3 loop reads CASRPDRGPMNEKLFF. DNA for the CDR3: TGTGCCAGCAGGCCGGACAGGGGGCCAATGAATGAAAAACTGTTTTTT. V gene TRBV28 combines with J gene TRBJ1-4; 11 positions agree with TRBD1. CDR3 size: 16 residues. Trimming cost V 6 bases and J 5 bases; bases outside gene matches: 8. Germline CDR1 MDHEN, CDR2 SYDVKM.

The chain combines TRBV6-5 with TRBJ1-2; 10 bases fit TRBD1. Per germline, CDR1 MNHEY and CDR2 SVGAGI. This CDR3 has 15 amino acids. With 4 bases clipped from V and 2 bases from J, the junction kept 4 bases outside the gene matches. The CDR3 bases are TGTGCCAGCAGTTCCAGGACAGGGGGGAACTATGGCTACACCTTC. Its protein product is CASSSRTGGNYGYTF.